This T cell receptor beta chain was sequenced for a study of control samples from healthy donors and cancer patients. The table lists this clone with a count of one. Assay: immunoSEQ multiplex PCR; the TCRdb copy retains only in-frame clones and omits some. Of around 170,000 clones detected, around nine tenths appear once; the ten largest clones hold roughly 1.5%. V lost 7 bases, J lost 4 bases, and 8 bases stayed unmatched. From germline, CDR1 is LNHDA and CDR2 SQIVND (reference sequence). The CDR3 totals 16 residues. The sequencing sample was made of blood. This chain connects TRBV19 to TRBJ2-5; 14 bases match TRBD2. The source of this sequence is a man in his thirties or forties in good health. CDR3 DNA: TGTGCCAGTACCAGACTAGCGGGAGGGCCGGGAGAGACCCAGTACTTC. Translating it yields CASTRLAGGPGETQYF. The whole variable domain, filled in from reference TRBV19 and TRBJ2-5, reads DGGITQSPKYLFRKEGQNVTLSCEQNLNHDAMYWYRQDPGQGLRLIYYSQIVNDFQKGDIAEGYSVSREKKESFPLTVTSAQKNPTAFYLCASTRLAGGPGETQYFGPGTRLLVL.